The rows below give T cell receptor gamma chains drawn from one sample of a study of intestinal T cells in coeliac disease. TCRdb called clones from the multiplex PCR reads again using CATT. The sample has hundreds of gamma-chain clones, about half seen once; the top ten hold 45% to 55%. The sequencing input was a duodenal biopsy. The receptor source for this set is a human donor who served as a control with a normal duodenal biopsy, not a healthy volunteer. Both conserved end residues are part of each CDR3. Not all rows give a size; the values are once, few, many and, for expanded clones, a class.

v_call	clone_size	cdr3_length	j_call	cdr3_aa	cdr3_nt
TRGV10	hyperexpanded	17	TRGJP1	CAARDYATPDTGWFKIF	TGTGCTGCGCGGGATTATGCGACCCCTGACACTGGTTGGTTCAAGATATTT
TRGV11	NA	14	TRGJP2	CACWIEGSDWIKTF	TGTGCCTGCTGGATAGAGGGTAGTGATTGGATCAAGACGTTT
TRGV9	NA	15	TRGJ1/TRGJ2	CALWEVLSLYYKKLF	TGTGCCTTGTGGGAGGTGCTCTCCCTCTATTATAAGAAACTCTTT
TRGV3	few	17	TRGJP2	CATWDRLQELGKKIKTF	TGTGCCACCTGGGACCGTTTGCAAGAGTTGGGCAAAAAAATCAAGACGTTT
TRGV10	NA	13	TRGJP1	CAAWDTSGWFKIF	TGTGCTGCGTGGGATACATCTGGTTGGTTCAAGATATTT
TRGV4	NA	13	TRGJ1/TRGJ2	CATWGLDYYKKLF	TGTGCCACCTGGGGATTGGATTATTATAAGAAACTCTTT
TRGV10	few	12	TRGJ1/TRGJ2	CAAWGFSYKKLF	TGTGCTGCGTGGGGATTCTCTTATAAGAAACTCTTT
TRGV10	NA	13	TRGJP1	CAAWEEGGWFKIF	TGTGCTGCGTGGGAGGAGGGTGGTTGGTTCAAGATATTT
TRGV9	large	15	TRGJ1/TRGJ2	CALWEASLPYYKKLF	TGTGCCTTGTGGGAGGCGTCACTTCCTTATTATAAGAAACTCTTT
TRGV5	hyperexpanded	14	TRGJ1/TRGJ2	CATWDRQPYYKKLF	TGTGCCACCTGGGACAGGCAACCGTATTATAAGAAACTCTTT
TRGV2	NA	12	TRGJ1/TRGJ2	CATLGSGYKKLF	TGTGCCACCCTGGGATCCGGTTATAAGAAACTCTTT
TRGV4	once	12	TRGJ1/TRGJ2	CAPRDGPSEKLF	TGTGCACCTCGGGATGGCCCCTCCGAGAAACTCTTT
TRGV2	NA	13	TRGJ1/TRGJ2	CATWDGAYYKKLF	TGTGCCACCTGGGACGGGGCGTATTATAAGAAACTCTTT
TRGV4	NA	15	TRGJ1/TRGJ2	CATWAKPNDYYKKLF	TGTGCCACCTGGGCAAAGCCGAATGATTATTATAAGAAACTCTTT
TRGV10	once	18	TRGJP1	CAAWGFMRPLTLGWFKIF	TGTGCTGCGTGGGGATTTATGCGACCCCTGACACTGGGTTGGTTCAAGATATTT
TRGV2	NA	17	TRGJ1/TRGJ2	CAHPPPSRLKGCYYKTF	TGTGCCCACCCTCCCCCTTCCAGGTTAAAAGGGTGTTATTATAAGACCTTC
TRGV2	NA	14	TRGJ1/TRGJ2	CAPGTGPYYYKKLF	TGTGCACCTGGGACGGGCCCATATTATTATAAGAAACTCTTT
TRGV8	hyperexpanded	14	TRGJ1/TRGJ2	CATWVRSDYYKKLF	TGTGCCACCTGGGTCAGATCAGATTATTATAAGAAACTCTTT
TRGV11	few	15	TRGJ1/TRGJ2	CACWIRHKYHYKKLF	TGTGCCTGCTGGATTAGGCACAAGTACCATTATAAGAAACTCTTT